Detailed here is one TCR beta chain. This specimen comes from a study of blood T cell repertoires in COVID-19. Study as a whole: Sites in the United States, Italy and Spain provided acute and convalescent COVID-19 samples. The analysed material was cDNA or gDNA that came from T cells, B-cell-depleted T cells, or PBMCs.

Methods used by the authors: Amplification of reference gene primers was used by the study to estimate nucleated cell counts. Using immunoSEQ multiplex PCR, the repertoire was profiled, and TCRdb retains in-frame clones only, with some absent. The D gene and trimming were derived from the DNA, and the V and J assignments and clone size from that table. The sample includes some 180,000 clones, more than 75% of them seen just once. The CDR3 loop spans 13 amino acids. The ends were cut back, 0 bases at V and 6 bases at J, with 8 bases in the middle. In germline, CDR1 is SGHDT, CDR2 YYEEEE. It was during active infection that Seattle patients were enrolled and then longitudinally followed.

V and J are TRBV5-6 and TRBJ2-3; D gene unclear. The sequencing sample was made of peripheral blood. This TCR was sampled from a woman aged 35 to 49 with COVID-19, enrolled during active disease. The CDR3 nucleotides are TGTGCCAGCAGCTTGGAATCGCGTGATACGCAGTATTTT. Its translation: CASSLESRDTQYF.